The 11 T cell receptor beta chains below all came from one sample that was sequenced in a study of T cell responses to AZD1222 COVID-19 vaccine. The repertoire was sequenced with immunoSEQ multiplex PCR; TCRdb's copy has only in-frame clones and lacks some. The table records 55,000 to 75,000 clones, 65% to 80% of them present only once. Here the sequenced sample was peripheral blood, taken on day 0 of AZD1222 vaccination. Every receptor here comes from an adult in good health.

The CDR3 bases are TGTGCCAGCAGCTCGATCCACACAGATACGCAGTATTTT. It encodes CASSSIHTDTQYF. This chain uses TRBV7-9 with TRBJ2-3; D not resolved. The germline gives CDR1 SEHNR, CDR2 FQNEAQ (reference sequence). The CDR3 loop spans 13 amino acids. Trimming removed 4 bases from V and 2 bases from J, with 7 bases in between.

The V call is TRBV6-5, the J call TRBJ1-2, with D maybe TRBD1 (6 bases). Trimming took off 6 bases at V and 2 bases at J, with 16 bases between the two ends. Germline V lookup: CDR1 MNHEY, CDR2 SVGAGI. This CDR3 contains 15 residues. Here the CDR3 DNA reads TGTGCCAGCAGCCTTACGGGGGGGCCGAACTATGGCTACACCTTC. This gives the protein CASSLTGGPNYGYTF.

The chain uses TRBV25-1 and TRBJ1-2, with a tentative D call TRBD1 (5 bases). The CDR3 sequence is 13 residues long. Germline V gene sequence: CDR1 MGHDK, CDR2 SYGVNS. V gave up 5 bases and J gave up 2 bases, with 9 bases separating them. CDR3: CASSWGANYGYTF. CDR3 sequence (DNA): TGTGCCAGCAGTTGGGGCGCGAACTATGGCTACACCTTC.

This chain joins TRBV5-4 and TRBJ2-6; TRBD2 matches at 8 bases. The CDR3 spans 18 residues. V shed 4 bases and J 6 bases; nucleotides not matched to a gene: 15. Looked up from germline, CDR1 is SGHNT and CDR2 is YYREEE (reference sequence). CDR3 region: CASSHGAGGVLMANVLTF. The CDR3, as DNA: TGTGCCAGCAGCCACGGTGCGGGGGGCGTGCTGATGGCCAACGTCCTGACTTTC.

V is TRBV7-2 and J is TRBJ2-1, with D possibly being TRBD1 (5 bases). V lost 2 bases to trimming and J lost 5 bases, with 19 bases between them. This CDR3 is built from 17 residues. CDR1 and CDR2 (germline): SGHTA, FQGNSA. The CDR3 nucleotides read TGTGCCAGCAGCTTAAGGGGCGAGGCACCTCGGGACAATGAGCAGTTCTTC. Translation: CASSLRGEAPRDNEQFF.

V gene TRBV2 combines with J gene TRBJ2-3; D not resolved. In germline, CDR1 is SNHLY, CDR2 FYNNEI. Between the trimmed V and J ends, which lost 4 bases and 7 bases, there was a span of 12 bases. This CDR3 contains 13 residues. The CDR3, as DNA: TGTGCCAGCAGTGTGATGGAAGGGCATACGCAGTATTTT. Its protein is CASSVMEGHTQYF.

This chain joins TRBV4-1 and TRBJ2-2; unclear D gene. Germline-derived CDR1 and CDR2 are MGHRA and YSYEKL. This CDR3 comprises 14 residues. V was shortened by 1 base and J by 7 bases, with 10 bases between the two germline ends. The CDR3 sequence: CASSQVGRYGELFF. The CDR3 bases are TGCGCCAGCAGCCAAGTGGGCAGGTACGGGGAGCTGTTTTTT.

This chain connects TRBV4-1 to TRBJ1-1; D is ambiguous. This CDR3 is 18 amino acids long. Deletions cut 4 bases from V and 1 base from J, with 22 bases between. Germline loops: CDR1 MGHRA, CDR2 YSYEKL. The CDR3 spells CASSRKEVAGEANTEAFF. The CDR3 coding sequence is TGCGCCAGCAGCCGCAAAGAAGTAGCAGGAGAGGCGAACACTGAAGCTTTCTTT.

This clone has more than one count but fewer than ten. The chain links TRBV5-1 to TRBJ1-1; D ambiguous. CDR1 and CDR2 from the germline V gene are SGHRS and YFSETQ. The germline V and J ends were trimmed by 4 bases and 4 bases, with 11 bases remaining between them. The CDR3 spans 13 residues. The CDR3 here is CASSEALSTEAFF. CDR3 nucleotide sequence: TGCGCCAGCAGCGAGGCCCTTAGCACTGAAGCTTTCTTT.

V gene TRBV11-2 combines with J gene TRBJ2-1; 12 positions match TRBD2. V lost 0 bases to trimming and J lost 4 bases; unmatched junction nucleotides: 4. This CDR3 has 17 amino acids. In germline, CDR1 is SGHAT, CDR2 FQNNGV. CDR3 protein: CASSLDPSGGAYNEQFF. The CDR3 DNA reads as TGTGCCAGCAGCTTAGATCCTAGCGGGGGGGCATACAATGAGCAGTTCTTC.

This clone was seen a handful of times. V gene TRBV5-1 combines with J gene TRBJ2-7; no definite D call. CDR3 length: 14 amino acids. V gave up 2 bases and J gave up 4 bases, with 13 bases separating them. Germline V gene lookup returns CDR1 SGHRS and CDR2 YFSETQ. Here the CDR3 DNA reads TGCGCCAGCAGCTTAACATCGACCCGTTACGAGCAGTACTTC. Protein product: CASSLTSTRYEQYF.